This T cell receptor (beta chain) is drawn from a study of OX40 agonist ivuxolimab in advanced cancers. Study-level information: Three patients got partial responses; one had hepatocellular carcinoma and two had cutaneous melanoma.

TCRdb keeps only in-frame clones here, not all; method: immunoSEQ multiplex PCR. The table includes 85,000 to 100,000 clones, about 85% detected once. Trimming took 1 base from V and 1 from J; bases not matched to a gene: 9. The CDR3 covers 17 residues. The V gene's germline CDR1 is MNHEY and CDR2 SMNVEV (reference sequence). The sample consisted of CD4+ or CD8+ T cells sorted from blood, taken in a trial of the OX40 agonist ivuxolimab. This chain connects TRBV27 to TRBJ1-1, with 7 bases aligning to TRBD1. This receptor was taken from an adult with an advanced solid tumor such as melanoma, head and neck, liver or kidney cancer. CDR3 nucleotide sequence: TGTGCCAGCAGTTTATTCGGGACAGAGGGATCGAACACTGAAGCTTTCTTT. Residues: CASSLFGTEGSNTEAFF.